A selection of T cell receptor beta chains follows, all from one sample in a study of T cell responses to AZD1222 COVID-19 vaccine. Sequencing was performed with immunoSEQ multiplex PCR; in TCRdb, only in-frame clones are kept and a portion is missing. Of tens of thousands of clones listed, 85% to 90% were seen once; the top ten hold 4% to 5.5%. Sequenced material: peripheral blood, taken on day 0 of MenACWY control vaccination. Every receptor here comes from an adult in good health. Both conserved end residues are part of each CDR3. A D gene is named only where the DNA matches it firmly. Only part of the rows carry a size: once, few, many, or a class if the clone is expanded.

CDR3 | DNA | size | D | J | V
CASSHLTGELTEAFF | TGTGCCAGCAGCCACCTTACAGGGGAGTTGACTGAAGCTTTCTTT | once | TRBD1 | TRBJ1-1 | TRBV14
CASSRLADYTGELFF | TGTGCCAGCAGTCGACTAGCGGACTACACCGGGGAGCTGTTTTTT | . | TRBD2 | TRBJ2-2 | TRBV27
CASSISGRDTGELFF | TGTGCCAGTAGTATATCCGGGCGGGACACCGGGGAGCTGTTTTTT | once | . | TRBJ2-2 | TRBV19
CASSLMVTSGVNEQFF | TGTGCCAGCAGCTTAATGGTGACTAGCGGGGTCAATGAGCAGTTCTTC | . | TRBD2 | TRBJ2-1 | TRBV7-2
CASSLSQGNTEAFF | TGTGCCAGCAGTTTATCACAGGGGAACACTGAAGCTTTCTTT | . | . | TRBJ1-1 | TRBV28
CASSRTSTGALLRPNEQFF | TGTGCCAGCAGCCGAACTTCCACCGGGGCCCTTCTGCGACCCAATGAGCAGTTCTTC | . | . | TRBJ2-1 | TRBV27
CASSIRDSYGIGYTF | TGTGCCAGTAGTATCAGGGACAGCTATGGTATTGGCTACACCTTC | . | TRBD1 | TRBJ1-2 | TRBV19
CASSQARPDTQYF | TGTGCCAGCAGCCAAGCACGGCCAGATACGCAGTATTTT | . | . | TRBJ2-3 | TRBV7-8
CASSPGQGGPQHF | TGTGCCAGCAGTCCCGGACAGGGGGGGCCCCAGCATTTT | . | TRBD1 | TRBJ1-5 | TRBV6-4
CASSEYRGVAFF | TGTGCCAGCAGTGAATATAGGGGGGTAGCTTTCTTT | . | . | TRBJ1-1 | TRBV25-1
CASSTRLGEADEQFF | TGTGCCAGCAGCACCCGACTAGGAGAGGCGGATGAGCAGTTCTTC | once | . | TRBJ2-1 | TRBV7-2
CASSEGGEPNTGELFF | TGCGCCAGCAGTGAGGGGGGGGAACCGAACACCGGGGAGCTGTTTTTT | . | TRBD2 | TRBJ2-2 | TRBV10-1
CASSPWSAVTEAFF | TGTGCCAGCAGCCCTTGGAGCGCGGTCACTGAAGCTTTCTTT | once | . | TRBJ1-1 | TRBV7-6
CAWSSADNQPQHF | TGTGCCTGGAGTTCGGCAGACAATCAGCCCCAGCATTTT | once | . | TRBJ1-5 | TRBV30
CASSGGPHDTYEQYF | TGTGCCAGCAGCGGGGGGCCTCACGATACCTACGAGCAGTACTTC | . | . | TRBJ2-7 | TRBV5-6